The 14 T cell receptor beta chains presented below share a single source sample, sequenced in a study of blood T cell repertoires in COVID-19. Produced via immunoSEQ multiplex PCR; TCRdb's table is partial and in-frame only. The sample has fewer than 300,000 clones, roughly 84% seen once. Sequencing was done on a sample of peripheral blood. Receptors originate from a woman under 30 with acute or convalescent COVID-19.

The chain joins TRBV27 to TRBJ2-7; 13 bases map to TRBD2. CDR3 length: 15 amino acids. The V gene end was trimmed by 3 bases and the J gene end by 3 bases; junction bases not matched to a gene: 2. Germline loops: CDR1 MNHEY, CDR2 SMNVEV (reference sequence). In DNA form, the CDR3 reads TGTGCCAGCAGTTTGGGACTAGCGGGGCACTACGAGCAGTACTTC. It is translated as CASSLGLAGHYEQYF.

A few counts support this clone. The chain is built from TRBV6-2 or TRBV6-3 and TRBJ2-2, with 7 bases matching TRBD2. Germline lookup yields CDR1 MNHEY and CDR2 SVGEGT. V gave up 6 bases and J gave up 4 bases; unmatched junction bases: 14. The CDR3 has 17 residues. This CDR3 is CASSQGSWEGLTGELFF. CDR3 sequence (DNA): TGTGCCAGCAGCCAAGGGTCCTGGGAGGGCCTCACCGGGGAGCTGTTTTTT.

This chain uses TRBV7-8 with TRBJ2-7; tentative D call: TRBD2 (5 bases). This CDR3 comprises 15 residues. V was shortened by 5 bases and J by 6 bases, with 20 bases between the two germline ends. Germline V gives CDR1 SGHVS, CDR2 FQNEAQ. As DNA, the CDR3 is TGTGCCAGCAGCATCCAAACGAGGGTCGCTGCCGAGCAGTACTTC. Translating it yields CASSIQTRVAAEQYF.

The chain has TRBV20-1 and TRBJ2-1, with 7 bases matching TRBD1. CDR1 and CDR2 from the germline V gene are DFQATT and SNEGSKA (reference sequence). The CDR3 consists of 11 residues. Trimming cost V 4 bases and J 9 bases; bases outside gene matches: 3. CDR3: CSANDRVEQFF. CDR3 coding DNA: TGCAGTGCTAACGACAGGGTTGAGCAGTTCTTC.

The CDR3 sequence is CASSPQEGFADIQYF. The CDR3 coding sequence is TGTGCCAGCTCACCTCAGGAGGGGTTCGCGGACATTCAGTACTTC. The rearrangement uses TRBV18 and TRBJ2-4; D is possibly TRBD2 (6 bases). CDR3 length: 15 amino acids. V was pared by 3 bases and J by 8 bases, with 17 bases between. The germline CDR1 and CDR2 sequences are KGHSH and LQKENI.

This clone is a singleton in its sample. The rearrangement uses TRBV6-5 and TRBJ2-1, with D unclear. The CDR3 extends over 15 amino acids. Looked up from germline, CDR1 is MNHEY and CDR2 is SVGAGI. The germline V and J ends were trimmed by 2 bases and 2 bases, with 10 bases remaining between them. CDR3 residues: CASSYRGRTYNEQFF. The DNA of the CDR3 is TGTGCCAGCAGTTACCGTGGCCGAACCTACAATGAGCAGTTCTTC.

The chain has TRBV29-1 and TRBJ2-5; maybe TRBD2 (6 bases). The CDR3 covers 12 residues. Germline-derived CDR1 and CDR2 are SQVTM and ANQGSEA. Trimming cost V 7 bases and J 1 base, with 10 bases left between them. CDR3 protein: CSAGGSQETQYF. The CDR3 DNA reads TGCAGCGCCGGGGGAAGCCAAGAGACCCAGTACTTC.

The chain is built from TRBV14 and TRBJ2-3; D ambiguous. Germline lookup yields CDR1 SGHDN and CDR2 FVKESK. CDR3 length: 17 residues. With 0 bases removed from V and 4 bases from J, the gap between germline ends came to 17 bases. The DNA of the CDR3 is TGTGCCAGCAGCCAAGACAGGCCCTACTCAGGCCCAGATACGCAGTATTTT. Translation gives CASSQDRPYSGPDTQYF.

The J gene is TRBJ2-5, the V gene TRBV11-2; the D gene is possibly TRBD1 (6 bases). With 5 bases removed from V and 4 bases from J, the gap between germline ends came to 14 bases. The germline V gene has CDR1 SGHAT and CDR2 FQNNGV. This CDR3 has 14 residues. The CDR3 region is CASSQGYRAETQYF. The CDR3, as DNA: TGTGCCAGCAGCCAGGGGTACAGGGCAGAGACCCAGTACTTC.

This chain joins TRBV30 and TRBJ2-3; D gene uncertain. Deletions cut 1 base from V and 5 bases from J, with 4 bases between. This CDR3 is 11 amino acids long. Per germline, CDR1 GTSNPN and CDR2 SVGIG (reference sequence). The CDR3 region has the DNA TGTGCCTGGAGTGCTAAAGATACGCAGTATTTT. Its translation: CAWSAKDTQYF.

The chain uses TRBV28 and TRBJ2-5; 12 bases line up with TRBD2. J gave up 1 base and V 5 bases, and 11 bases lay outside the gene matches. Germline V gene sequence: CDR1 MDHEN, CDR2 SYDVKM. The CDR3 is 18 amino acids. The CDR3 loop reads CASSGLAGIELLQETQYF. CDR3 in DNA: TGTGCCAGCAGTGGACTAGCGGGAATAGAGTTGCTCCAAGAGACCCAGTACTTC.

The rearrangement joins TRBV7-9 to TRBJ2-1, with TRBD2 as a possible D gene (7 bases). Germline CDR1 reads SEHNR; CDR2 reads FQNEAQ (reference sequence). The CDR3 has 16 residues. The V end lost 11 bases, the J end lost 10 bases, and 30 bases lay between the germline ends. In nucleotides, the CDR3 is TGTGCCGTACTAAGAGGGGGAGCGGGATTTGAGCGAGAGCAGTTCTTC. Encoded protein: CAVLRGGAGFEREQFF.

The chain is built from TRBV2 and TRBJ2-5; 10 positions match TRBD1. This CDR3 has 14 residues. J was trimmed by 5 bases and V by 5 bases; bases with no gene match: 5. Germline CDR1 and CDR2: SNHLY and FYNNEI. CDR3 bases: TGTGCCAGCAGTCCGAGGACAGGGGGGGAGACCCAGTACTTC. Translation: CASSPRTGGETQYF.

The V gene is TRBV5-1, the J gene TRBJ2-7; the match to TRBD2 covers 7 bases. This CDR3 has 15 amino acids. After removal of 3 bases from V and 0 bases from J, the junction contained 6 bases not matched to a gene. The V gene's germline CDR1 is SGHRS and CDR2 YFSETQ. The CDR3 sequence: CASSSTGTNSYEQYF. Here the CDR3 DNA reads TGCGCCAGCAGCTCTACCGGGACTAACTCCTACGAGCAGTACTTC.